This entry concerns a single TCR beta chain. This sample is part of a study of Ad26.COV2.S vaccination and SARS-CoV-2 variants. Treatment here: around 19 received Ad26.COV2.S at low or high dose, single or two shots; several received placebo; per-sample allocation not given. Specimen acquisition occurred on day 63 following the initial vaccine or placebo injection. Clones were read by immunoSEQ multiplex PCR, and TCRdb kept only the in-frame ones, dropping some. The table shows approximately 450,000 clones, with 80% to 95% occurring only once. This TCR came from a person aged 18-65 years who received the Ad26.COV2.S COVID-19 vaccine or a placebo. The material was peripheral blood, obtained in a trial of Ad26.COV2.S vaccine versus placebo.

DNA of the CDR3: TGTGCCAGCAGCCCTTGGGGTCGAGAGACCCAGTACTTC. It translates to CASSPWGRETQYF. The chain links TRBV14 to TRBJ2-5; D gene uncertain. This CDR3 is 13 amino acids long. The germline CDR1 and CDR2 sequences are SGHDN and FVKESK. Trimming removed 4 bases from V and 4 bases from J, with 10 bases in between.